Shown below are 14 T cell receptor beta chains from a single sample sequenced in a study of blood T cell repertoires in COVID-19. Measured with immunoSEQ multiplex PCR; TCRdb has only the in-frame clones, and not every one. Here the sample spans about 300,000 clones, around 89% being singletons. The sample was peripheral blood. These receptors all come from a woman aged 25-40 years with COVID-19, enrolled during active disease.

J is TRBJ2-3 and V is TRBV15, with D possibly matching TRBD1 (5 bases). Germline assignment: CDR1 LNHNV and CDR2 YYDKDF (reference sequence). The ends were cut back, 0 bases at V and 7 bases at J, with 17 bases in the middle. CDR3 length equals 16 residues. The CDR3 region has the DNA TGTGCCACCAGCAGAGATCAGGGATCGGCCCTAAATACGCAGTATTTT. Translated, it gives CATSRDQGSALNTQYF.

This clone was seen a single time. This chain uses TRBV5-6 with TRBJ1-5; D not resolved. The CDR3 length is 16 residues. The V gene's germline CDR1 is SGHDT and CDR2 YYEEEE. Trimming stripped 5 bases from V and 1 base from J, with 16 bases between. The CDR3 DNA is TGTGCCAGCAGTCTAGTACCGGGGTCGAGCAATCAGCCCCAGCATTTT. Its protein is CASSLVPGSSNQPQHF.

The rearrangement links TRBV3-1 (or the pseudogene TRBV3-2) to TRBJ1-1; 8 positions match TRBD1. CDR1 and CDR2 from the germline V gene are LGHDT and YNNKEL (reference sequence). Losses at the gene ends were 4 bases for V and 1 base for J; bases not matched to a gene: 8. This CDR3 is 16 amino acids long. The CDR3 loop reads CASSRARTGRNTEAFF. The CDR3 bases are TGTGCCAGCAGCCGAGCCCGGACAGGGCGGAACACTGAAGCTTTCTTT.

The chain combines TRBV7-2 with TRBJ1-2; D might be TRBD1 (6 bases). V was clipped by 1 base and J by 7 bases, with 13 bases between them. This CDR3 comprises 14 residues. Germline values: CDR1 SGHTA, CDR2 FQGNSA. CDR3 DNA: TGTGCCAGCAGCTTAGAGGGCAGGGGAAGTGGCTACACCTTC. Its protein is CASSLEGRGSGYTF.

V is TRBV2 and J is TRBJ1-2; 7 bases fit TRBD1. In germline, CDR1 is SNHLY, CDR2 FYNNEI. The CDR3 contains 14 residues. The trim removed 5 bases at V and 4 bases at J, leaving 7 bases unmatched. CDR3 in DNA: TGTGCCAGCAGTTACCAACAGGGGAGCTATGGCTACACCTTC. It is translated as CASSYQQGSYGYTF.

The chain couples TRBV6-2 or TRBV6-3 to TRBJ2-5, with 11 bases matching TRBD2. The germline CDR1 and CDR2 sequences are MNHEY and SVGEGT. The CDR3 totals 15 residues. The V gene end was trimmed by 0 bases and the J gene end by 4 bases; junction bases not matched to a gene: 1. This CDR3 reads CASSYSTSGAETQYF. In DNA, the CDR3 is TGTGCCAGCAGTTACTCGACTAGCGGGGCAGAGACCCAGTACTTC.

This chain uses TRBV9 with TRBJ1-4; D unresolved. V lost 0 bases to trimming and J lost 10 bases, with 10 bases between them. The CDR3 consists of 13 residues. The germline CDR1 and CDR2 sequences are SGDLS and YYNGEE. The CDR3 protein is CASSVGSAGKLFF. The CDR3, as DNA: TGTGCCAGCAGCGTAGGCTCAGCGGGAAAACTGTTTTTT.

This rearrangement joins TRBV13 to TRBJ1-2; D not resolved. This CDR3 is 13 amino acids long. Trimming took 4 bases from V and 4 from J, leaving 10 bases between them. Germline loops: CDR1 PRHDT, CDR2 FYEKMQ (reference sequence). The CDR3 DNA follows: TGTGCCAGCAGCTCCGAGGGTGGCTATGGCTACACCTTC. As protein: CASSSEGGYGYTF. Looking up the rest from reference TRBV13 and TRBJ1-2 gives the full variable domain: AAGVIQSPRHLIKEKRETATLKCYPIPRHDTVYWYQQGPGQDPQFLISFYEKMQSDKGSIPDRFSAQQFSDYHSELNMSSLELGDSALYFCASSSEGGYGYTFGSGTRLTVV.

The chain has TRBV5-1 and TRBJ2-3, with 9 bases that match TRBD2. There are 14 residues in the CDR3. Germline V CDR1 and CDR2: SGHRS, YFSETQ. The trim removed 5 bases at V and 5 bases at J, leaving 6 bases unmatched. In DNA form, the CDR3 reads TGCGCCAGCAGTCCACAGCGGGGGGTAGATACGCAGTATTTT. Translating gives CASSPQRGVDTQYF.

The DNA of the CDR3 is TGTGCCAGCAGCTTAGGCGGGACAGGAGGGACGGTTTTCTTT. It encodes CASSLGGTGGTVFF. This chain connects TRBV7-9 to TRBJ1-1; 8 nucleotides align to TRBD1. Germline V lookup: CDR1 SEHNR, CDR2 FQNEAQ (reference sequence). CDR3 size: 14 residues. V trimming: 1 base; J trimming: 13 bases; junction bases outside the gene matches: 11.

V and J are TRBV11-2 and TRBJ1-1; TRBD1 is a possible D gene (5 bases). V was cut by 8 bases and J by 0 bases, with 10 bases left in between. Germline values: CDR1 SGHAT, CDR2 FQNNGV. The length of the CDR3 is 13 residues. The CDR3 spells CASGHTLNTEAFF. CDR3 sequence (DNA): TGTGCCAGCGGACATACATTGAACACTGAAGCTTTCTTT.

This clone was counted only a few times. CDR3 coding DNA: TGTGCCAGCAGCCTACTCACTCCAGGACAGGGTGGGGAGCAGTACTTC. Its translation: CASSLLTPGQGGEQYF. The chain carries TRBV7-9 and TRBJ2-7; 8 bases line up with TRBD1. The CDR3 extends over 16 amino acids. V lost 5 bases and J lost 7; bases outside the gene matches: 16. Germline V gene data show CDR1 as SEHNR and CDR2 as FQNEAQ (reference sequence). Together with reference TRBV7-9 and TRBJ2-7, the CDR3 gives the full variable domain: DTGVSQNPRHKITKRGQNVTFRCDPISEHNRLYWYRQTLGQGPEFLTYFQNEAQLEKSRLLSDRFSAERPKGSFSTLEIQRTEQGDSAMYLCASSLLTPGQGGEQYFGPGTRLTVT.

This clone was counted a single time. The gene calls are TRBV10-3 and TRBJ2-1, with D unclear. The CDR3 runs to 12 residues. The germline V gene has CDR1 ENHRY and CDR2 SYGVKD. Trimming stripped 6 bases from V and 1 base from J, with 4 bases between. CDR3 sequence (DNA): TGTGCCATCAGCGGGTCCTACAATGAGCAGTTCTTC. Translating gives CAISGSYNEQFF.

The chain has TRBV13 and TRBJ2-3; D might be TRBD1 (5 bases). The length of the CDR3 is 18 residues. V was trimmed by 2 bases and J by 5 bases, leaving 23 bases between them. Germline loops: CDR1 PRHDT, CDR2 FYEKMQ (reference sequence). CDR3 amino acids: CASSLIVTPRGARDTQYF. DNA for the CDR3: TGTGCCAGCAGCTTAATTGTGACGCCCCGTGGGGCGAGAGATACGCAGTATTTT.